These T cell receptor beta chains were read from a single sample in a study of Ad26.COV2.S vaccination and SARS-CoV-2 variants. The protocol was immunoSEQ multiplex PCR, while the TCRdb copy is restricted to in-frame clones and leaves out a portion. The table lists hundreds of thousands of clones, roughly 90% of them singletons. The sample was peripheral blood, taken in a trial of Ad26.COV2.S vaccine versus placebo. The source of these receptors is a person between 18 and 65 years old who received the Ad26.COV2.S COVID-19 vaccine or a placebo. The CDR3 runs from the conserved cysteine through the conserved F or W. The D gene is left open where the match is weak. Clone size appears in some rows only: once, few, many, or a class for an expanded clone.

TRBV3-1/TRBV3-2	-	TRBJ2-2	-	CASSLRVQNTGELFF	TGTGCCAGCAGCCTCAGGGTACAGAACACCGGGGAGCTGTTTTTT
TRBV24-1	-	TRBJ2-5	-	CATSHPGQETQYF	TGTGCCACCAGCCATCCAGGACAAGAGACCCAGTACTTC
TRBV6-2/TRBV6-3	-	TRBJ1-4	-	CASSPPSPGPPEKLFF	TGTGCCAGCAGTCCACCTTCGCCGGGGCCGCCCGAAAAACTGTTTTTT
TRBV3-1/TRBV3-2	-	TRBJ2-5	-	CASSQNSGAKETQYF	TGTGCCAGCAGCCAAAATTCGGGGGCAAAAGAGACCCAGTACTTC
TRBV2	few	TRBJ2-1	-	CASGGEGRSYNEQFF	TGTGCCAGCGGTGGGGAAGGCCGCTCCTACAATGAGCAGTTCTTC
TRBV29-1	-	TRBJ1-2	TRBD1	CSVDRGGVYGYTF	TGCAGCGTTGACAGGGGGGGTGTCTATGGCTACACCTTC
TRBV5-1	-	TRBJ2-1	-	CASSPPSSYNEQFF	TGCGCCAGCAGCCCCCCCAGCTCCTACAATGAGCAGTTCTTC
TRBV4-2	few	TRBJ2-2	TRBD1	CASSPRQGTGELFF	TGTGCCAGCAGCCCGAGACAGGGCACCGGGGAGCTGTTTTTT
TRBV11-2	-	TRBJ2-5	-	CASSFTGRETQYF	TGTGCCAGCAGCTTCACGGGAAGGGAGACCCAGTACTTC
TRBV19	-	TRBJ1-1	TRBD1	CASSMGTGDPTEAFF	TGTGCCAGTAGTATGGGAACAGGGGACCCCACTGAAGCTTTCTTT
TRBV5-1	-	TRBJ2-1	-	CASSPGGSSYNEQFF	TGCGCCAGCAGCCCCGGCGGGTCTTCCTACAATGAGCAGTTCTTC
TRBV24-1	-	TRBJ2-1	TRBD2	CATSDLSGSSDNEQFF	TGTGCCACCAGTGATCTTAGCGGGAGTAGCGACAATGAGCAGTTCTTC
TRBV3-1/TRBV3-2	once	TRBJ1-4	-	CASSQDRTMGEKLFF	TGTGCCAGCAGCCAAGATAGGACGATGGGTGAAAAACTGTTTTTT
TRBV19	-	TRBJ1-5	-	CASSMGRGGQPQHF	TGTGCCAGTAGTATGGGCCGGGGAGGTCAGCCCCAGCATTTT
TRBV4-1	-	TRBJ2-4	-	CASSQSGDQNIQYF	TGCGCCAGCAGCCAGAGTGGGGATCAAAACATTCAGTACTTC
TRBV18	-	TRBJ2-5	-	CASSPPGETQYF	TGTGCCAGCTCTCCGCCAGGAGAGACCCAGTACTTC
TRBV6-2/TRBV6-3	-	TRBJ1-4	-	CASSYRLPRNDEKLFF	TGTGCCAGCAGTTACCGGCTGCCTAGGAACGATGAAAAACTGTTTTTT
TRBV7-2	-	TRBJ1-4	-	CASSPQTTNEKLFF	TGTGCCAGCAGCCCACAGACAACTAATGAAAAACTGTTTTTT
TRBV2	few	TRBJ2-1	-	CASSERAGHNEQFF	TGTGCCAGCAGTGAACGGGCCGGTCACAATGAGCAGTTCTTC
TRBV5-1	few	TRBJ1-2	-	CASSFAGRGYTF	TGCGCCAGCAGCTTTGCAGGGAGAGGCTACACCTTC
TRBV30	-	TRBJ2-1	-	CAWSLKRGSYNEQFF	TGTGCCTGGAGTCTTAAGAGGGGCTCCTACAATGAGCAGTTCTTC
TRBV7-8	-	TRBJ2-3	-	CASSLVQTPSTDTQYF	TGTGCCAGCAGCTTAGTACAGACCCCTAGCACAGATACGCAGTATTTT
TRBV27	-	TRBJ2-3	-	CASSSPGLRTDTQYF	TGTGCCAGCAGTTCCCCGGGACTGCGCACAGATACGCAGTATTTT
TRBV14	-	TRBJ2-5	-	CASSQDLASGTQYF	TGTGCCAGCAGCCAAGATCTAGCGTCAGGGACCCAGTACTTC
TRBV6-5	-	TRBJ2-1	-	CASSPTGLEQFF	TGTGCCAGCAGTCCTACGGGCCTCGAGCAGTTCTTC
TRBV3-1/TRBV3-2	-	TRBJ1-2	TRBD1	CASSQVGQGVKYGYTF	TGTGCCAGCAGCCAAGTAGGACAGGGCGTCAAGTATGGCTACACCTTC
TRBV19	-	TRBJ1-4	-	CASSIGAGEKLFF	TGTGCCAGTAGTATCGGGGCGGGTGAAAAACTGTTTTTT
TRBV6-5	-	TRBJ2-1	-	CASMAGSSYNEQFF	TGTGCCAGCATGGCGGGAAGCTCCTACAATGAGCAGTTCTTC
TRBV6-5	-	TRBJ1-2	TRBD1	CASRNRDRGRGYTF	TGTGCCAGCAGAAACCGGGACAGGGGCCGTGGCTACACCTTC
TRBV5-1	-	TRBJ2-5	-	CASSLWTPGETQYF	TGCGCCAGCAGCTTGTGGACTCCGGGAGAGACCCAGTACTTC
TRBV12-3/TRBV12-4	once	TRBJ2-1	-	CASSFRESDEQFF	TGTGCCAGCAGTTTCCGGGAGAGTGATGAGCAGTTCTTC
TRBV5-1	-	TRBJ2-7	-	CASSLTGDWDEQYF	TGCGCCAGCAGCTTGACGGGGGATTGGGACGAGCAGTACTTC
TRBV5-1	-	TRBJ2-5	TRBD1	CASSLGDRSGGIQYF	TGCGCCAGCAGCTTGGGGGACAGGAGCGGAGGGATCCAGTACTTC
TRBV10-2	-	TRBJ2-2	-	CASSEPGYTGELFF	TGCGCCAGCAGTGAGCCAGGCTACACCGGGGAGCTGTTTTTT
TRBV19	-	TRBJ2-7	TRBD1	CASSTPDRGKGYEQYF	TGTGCCAGTAGTACTCCCGACAGGGGGAAAGGGTACGAGCAGTACTTC
TRBV7-6	once	TRBJ2-1	-	CASSFAGDRPHNEQFF	TGTGCCAGCAGCTTCGCGGGGGACAGGCCGCACAATGAGCAGTTCTTC
TRBV30	-	TRBJ2-3	TRBD2	CAWSVPRGGRADTQYF	TGTGCCTGGAGTGTACCGCGGGGGGGCAGGGCAGATACGCAGTATTTT